A single TCR beta chain is shown here with its context. The target of this receptor is not known. No base-level quality is on record; no much larger clone is a single base apart. The source of the sample is a study of tumor and adjacent non-tumor tissue in lung cancer (dated 2018 in TCRdb). Looking at the study overall: By cancer type, the cohort comprised approximately twelve adenocarcinoma patients, 2 squamous cell carcinoma patients and 1 small cell lung cancer patient. Among the roughly 15 patients, ages ranged from roughly 30 to 76 years, some ten were men and 5 were women, and disease was TNM stage I to III. Sequencing generated a total of 95 million to 150 million productive TCRbeta reads, averaging roughly 4.4 million reads per sample. The study compared bulk TCRbeta repertoires from lung tumor tissue and matched distant non-tumor lung tissue of roughly 14 lung cancer patients. For each patient, one tumor sample and one normal lung sample were taken, giving some 33 paired specimens that underwent TCRbeta CDR3 sequencing. Study-wide conclusions, independent of this receptor: Only approximately 16 patients were included in the cohort, and the need for larger samples and more detailed clinical data was noted by the authors. The methods do not name the sequencing platform or mention unique molecular identifiers. Because peripheral blood was not sequenced, the blood TCRbeta repertoires of the lung cancer patients in the study went unexamined. The top 100 clones made up a significantly larger cumulative share of the repertoire in normal lung than in tumor tissue. Tumor tissue showed significantly greater TCR diversity (inverse Simpson) than normal lung tissue (roughly 430 vs 170, P = 0.0075, Mann-Whitney U test). Younger patients had significantly higher TCR diversity, and higher tumor TCR diversity was associated with shorter overall and disease-free survival.

Bulk unsorted tissue served as the source for RNA extraction, and RNA quality was assessed using a NanoDrop ND-1000 and an Agilent 2100. Donors were newly diagnosed lung cancer patients admitted for thoracic surgery in China between August and November 2014, without prior chemotherapy. Patients with previous radiotherapy or chemotherapy, or with another concurrent cancer, were excluded from the study. Pieces of surgical tissue measuring 1-2 cm3 were kept in RNAlater solution and held at -80 degrees C until needed. The germline V gene yields LGHNT for CDR1 and FRNRAP for CDR2. Counted from cysteine to phenylalanine, this CDR3 has 13 amino acids. The read is trimmed to its CDR3 DNA, 39 bases read in frame from base 1. V loses 5 bases of germline sequence and J loses 1 base, and the interval between the two ends is 8 bases. Library construction relied on multiplex PCR. Sequenced on an Illumina HiSeq 2500. TCRbeta libraries were constructed through three rounds of nested PCR with primers (Table S4) according to protocols modified from ARM-PCR. Before sequencing, PCR products of 200-500 bp were excised from the gel and purified with the QIAquick gel extraction kit. On the authors' methods: Reads were cleaned using Trimmomatic, were merged into complete CDR3 sequences using FLASH, and were assigned to V(D)J germline segments using MiTCR. Clonal diversity was calculated as the inverse Simpson's index using VDJtools. A read counted as productive if the sequence was in-frame and lacked a premature stop codon. TCRdb trimmed public reads at Q25 via fastp, called clones via MiXCR and kept in-frame beta chains. Every entry covers one CDR3 protein and lists the most common genes and DNA from its rows. The V and J calls come from TCRdb's annotation, not from the publication. The sample has under 250,000 distinct CDR3 sequences on record, less than 80% of them singletons. 20% to 25% of the sample rests with the top ten.

Sequenced material: lung tumor tissue. This TCR was sampled from a man aged 60 to 69 with non-small cell lung cancer. The chain joins TRBV12-5 to TRBJ2-5; the D gene is perhaps TRBD1, on 5 matching bases. The encoded CDR3 is CASGPGIQETQYF. The bases read TGTGCTAGTGGTCCAGGGATCCAAGAGACCCAGTACTTC.